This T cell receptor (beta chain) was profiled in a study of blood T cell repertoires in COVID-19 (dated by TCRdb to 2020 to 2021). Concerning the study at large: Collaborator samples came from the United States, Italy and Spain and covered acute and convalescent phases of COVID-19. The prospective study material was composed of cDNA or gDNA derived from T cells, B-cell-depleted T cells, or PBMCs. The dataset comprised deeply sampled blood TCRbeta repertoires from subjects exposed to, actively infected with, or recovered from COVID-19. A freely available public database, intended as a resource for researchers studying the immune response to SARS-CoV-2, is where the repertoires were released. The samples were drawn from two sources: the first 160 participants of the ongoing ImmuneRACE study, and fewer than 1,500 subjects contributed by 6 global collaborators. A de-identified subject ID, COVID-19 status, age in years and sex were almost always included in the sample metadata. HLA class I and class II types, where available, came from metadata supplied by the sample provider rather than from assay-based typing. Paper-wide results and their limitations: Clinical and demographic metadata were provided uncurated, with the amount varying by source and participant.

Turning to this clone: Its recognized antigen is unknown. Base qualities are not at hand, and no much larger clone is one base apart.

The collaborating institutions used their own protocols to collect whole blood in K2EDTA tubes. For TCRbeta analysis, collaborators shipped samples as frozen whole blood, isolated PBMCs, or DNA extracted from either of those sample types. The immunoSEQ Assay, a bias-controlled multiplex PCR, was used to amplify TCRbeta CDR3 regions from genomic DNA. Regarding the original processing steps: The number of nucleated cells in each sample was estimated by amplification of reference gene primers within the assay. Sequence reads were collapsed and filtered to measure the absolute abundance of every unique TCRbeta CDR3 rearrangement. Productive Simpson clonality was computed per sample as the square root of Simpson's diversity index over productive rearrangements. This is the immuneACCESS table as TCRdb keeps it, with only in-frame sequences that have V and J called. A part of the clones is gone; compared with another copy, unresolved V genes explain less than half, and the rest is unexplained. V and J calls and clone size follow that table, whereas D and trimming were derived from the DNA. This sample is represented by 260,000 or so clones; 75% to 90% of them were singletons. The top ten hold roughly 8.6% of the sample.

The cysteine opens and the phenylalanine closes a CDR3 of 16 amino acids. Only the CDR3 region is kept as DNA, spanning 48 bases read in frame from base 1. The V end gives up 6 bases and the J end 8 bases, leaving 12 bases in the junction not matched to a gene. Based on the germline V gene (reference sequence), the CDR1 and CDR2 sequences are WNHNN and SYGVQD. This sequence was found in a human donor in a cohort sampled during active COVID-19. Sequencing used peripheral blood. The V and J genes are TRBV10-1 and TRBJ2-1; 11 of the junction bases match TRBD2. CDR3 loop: CASSRLAGRGMDEQFF. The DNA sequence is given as TGCGCCAGCAGCAGACTAGCGGGGAGGGGTATGGATGAGCAGTTCTTC.